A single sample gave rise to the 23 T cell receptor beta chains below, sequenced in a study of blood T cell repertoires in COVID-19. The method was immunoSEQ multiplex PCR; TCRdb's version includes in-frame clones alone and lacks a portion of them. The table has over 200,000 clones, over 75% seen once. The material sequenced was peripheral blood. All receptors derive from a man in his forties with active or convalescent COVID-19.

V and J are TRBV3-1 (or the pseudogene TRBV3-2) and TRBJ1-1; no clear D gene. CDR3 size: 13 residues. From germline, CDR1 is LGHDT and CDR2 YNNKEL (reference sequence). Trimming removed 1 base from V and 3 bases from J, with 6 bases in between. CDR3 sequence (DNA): TGTGCCAGCAGCCAAGGGCCCGACACTGAAGCTTTCTTT. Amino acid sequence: CASSQGPDTEAFF.

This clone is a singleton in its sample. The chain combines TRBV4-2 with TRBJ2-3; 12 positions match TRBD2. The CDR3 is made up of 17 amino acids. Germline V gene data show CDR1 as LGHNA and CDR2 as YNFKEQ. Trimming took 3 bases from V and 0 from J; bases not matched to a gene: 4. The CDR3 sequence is CASSHSSGGASTDTQYF. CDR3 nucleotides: TGTGCCAGCAGCCATTCTAGCGGGGGGGCTAGCACAGATACGCAGTATTTT.

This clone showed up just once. CDR3 sequence (DNA): TGTGCCAGCAGCCTCTTAGATACGCAGTATTTT. This gives the protein CASSLLDTQYF. The chain carries TRBV28 and TRBJ2-3; no definite D call. The CDR3 length is 11 residues. Germline V CDR1 and CDR2: MDHEN, SYDVKM. The V end lost 6 bases, the J end lost 5 bases, and 6 bases lay between the germline ends.

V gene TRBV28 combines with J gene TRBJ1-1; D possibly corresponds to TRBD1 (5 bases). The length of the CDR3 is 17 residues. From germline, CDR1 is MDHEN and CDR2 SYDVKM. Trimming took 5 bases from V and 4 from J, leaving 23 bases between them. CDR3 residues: CASSPSTWGDGVTEAFF. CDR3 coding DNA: TGTGCCAGCAGTCCTTCAACCTGGGGGGATGGGGTCACTGAAGCTTTCTTT.

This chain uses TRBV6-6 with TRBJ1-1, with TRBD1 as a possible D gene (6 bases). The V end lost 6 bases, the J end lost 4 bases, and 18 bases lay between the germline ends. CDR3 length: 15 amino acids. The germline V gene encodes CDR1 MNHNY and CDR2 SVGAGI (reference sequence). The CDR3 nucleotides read TGTGCCAGCAGGCCTCCAGGGGTTGGGTCCACTGAAGCTTTCTTT. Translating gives CASRPPGVGSTEAFF.

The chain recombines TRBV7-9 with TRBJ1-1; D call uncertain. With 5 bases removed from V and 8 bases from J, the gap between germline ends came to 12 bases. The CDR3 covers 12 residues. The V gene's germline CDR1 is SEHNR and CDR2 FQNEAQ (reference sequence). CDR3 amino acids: CASSGQREEAFF. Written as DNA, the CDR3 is TGTGCCAGCAGCGGCCAACGGGAGGAAGCTTTCTTT. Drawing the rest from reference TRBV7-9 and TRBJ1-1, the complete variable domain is DTGVSQNPRHKITKRGQNVTFRCDPISEHNRLYWYRQTLGQGPEFLTYFQNEAQLEKSRLLSDRFSAERPKGSFSTLEIQRTEQGDSAMYLCASSGQREEAFFGQGTRLTVV.

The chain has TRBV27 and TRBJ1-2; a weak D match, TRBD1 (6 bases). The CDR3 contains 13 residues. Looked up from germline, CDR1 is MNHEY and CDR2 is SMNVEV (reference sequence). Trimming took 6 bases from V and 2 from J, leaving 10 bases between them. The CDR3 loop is CASSAGQNYGYTF. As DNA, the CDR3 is TGTGCCAGCAGCGCCGGACAGAACTATGGCTACACCTTC.

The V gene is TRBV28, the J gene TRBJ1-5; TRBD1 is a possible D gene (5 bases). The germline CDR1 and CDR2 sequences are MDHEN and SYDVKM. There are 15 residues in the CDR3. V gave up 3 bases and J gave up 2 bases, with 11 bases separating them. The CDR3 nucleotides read TGTGCCAGCAGTTTTCGGGGGAACGGCAATCAGCCCCAGCATTTT. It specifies CASSFRGNGNQPQHF.

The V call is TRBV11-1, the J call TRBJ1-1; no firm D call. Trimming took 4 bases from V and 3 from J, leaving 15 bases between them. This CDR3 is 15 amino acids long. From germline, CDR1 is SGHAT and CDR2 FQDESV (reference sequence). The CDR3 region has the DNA TGTGCCAGCAGCTCACCAACCCACGGAGACACTGAAGCTTTCTTT. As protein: CASSSPTHGDTEAFF. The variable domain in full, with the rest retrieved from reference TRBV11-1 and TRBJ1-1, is EAEVAQSPRYKITEKSQAVAFWCDPISGHATLYWYRQILGQGPELLVQFQDESVVDDSQLPKDRFSAERLKGVDSTLKIQPAELGDSAMYLCASSSPTHGDTEAFFGQGTRLTVV.

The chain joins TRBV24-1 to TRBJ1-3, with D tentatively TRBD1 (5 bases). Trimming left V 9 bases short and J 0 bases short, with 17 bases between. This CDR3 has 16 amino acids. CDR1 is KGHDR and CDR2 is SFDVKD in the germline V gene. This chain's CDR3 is CATFLRGLNSGNTIYF. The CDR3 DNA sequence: TGTGCCACCTTCCTCCGGGGACTGAACTCTGGAAACACCATATATTTT.

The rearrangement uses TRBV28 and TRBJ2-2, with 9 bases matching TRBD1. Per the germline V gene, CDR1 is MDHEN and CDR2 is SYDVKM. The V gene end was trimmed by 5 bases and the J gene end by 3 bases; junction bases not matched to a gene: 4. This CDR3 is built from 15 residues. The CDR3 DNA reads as TGTGCCAGCAGTGACAGGGGGATGTACACCGGGGAGCTGTTTTTT. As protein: CASSDRGMYTGELFF.

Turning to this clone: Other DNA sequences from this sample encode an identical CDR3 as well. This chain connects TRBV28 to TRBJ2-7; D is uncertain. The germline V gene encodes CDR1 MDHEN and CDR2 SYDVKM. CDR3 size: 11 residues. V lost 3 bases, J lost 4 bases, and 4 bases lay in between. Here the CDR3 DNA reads TGTGCCAGCAGTTTTCTGTACGAGCAGTACTTC. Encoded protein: CASSFLYEQYF.

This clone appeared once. Written as DNA, the CDR3 is TGTGCCAGCAGGAGAGGGACAGGGTGGGGTAGGGAAAAACTGTTTTTT. As protein: CASRRGTGWGREKLFF. V is TRBV2 and J is TRBJ1-4; 9 nucleotides agree with TRBD1. This CDR3 has 16 amino acids. The germline V gene encodes CDR1 SNHLY and CDR2 FYNNEI. After removal of 6 bases from V and 8 bases from J, the junction contained 13 bases not matched to a gene. The variable domain in full, completed from reference TRBV2 and TRBJ1-4, reads EPEVTQTPSHQVTQMGQEVILRCVPISNHLYFYWYRQILGQKVEFLVSFYNNEISEKSEIFDDQFSVERPDGSNFTLKIRSTKLEDSAMYFCASRRGTGWGREKLFFGSGTQLSVL.

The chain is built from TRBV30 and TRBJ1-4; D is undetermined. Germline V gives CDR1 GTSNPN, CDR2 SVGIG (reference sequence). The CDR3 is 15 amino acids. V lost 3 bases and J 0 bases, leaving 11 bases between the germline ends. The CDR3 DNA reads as TGTGCCTGGAGCGACTCTCATGCAACTAATGAAAAACTGTTTTTT. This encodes CAWSDSHATNEKLFF. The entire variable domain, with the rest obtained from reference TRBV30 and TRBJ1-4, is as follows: SQTIHQWPATLVQPVGSPLSLECTVEGTSNPNLYWYRQAAGRGLQLLFYSVGIGQISSEVPQNLSASRPQDRQFILSSKKLLLSDSGFYLCAWSDSHATNEKLFFGSGTQLSVL.

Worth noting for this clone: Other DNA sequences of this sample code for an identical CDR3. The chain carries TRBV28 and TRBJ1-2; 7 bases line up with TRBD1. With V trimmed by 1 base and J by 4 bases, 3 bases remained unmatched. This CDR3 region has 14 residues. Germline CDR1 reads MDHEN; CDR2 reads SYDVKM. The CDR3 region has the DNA TGTGCCAGCAGTTTATCAGGGGGTGGCTATGGCTACACCTTC. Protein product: CASSLSGGGYGYTF.

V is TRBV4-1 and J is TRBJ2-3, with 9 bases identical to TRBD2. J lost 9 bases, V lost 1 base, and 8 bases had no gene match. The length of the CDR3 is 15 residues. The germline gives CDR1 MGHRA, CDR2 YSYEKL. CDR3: CASSQGLAGTGTQYF. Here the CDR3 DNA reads TGCGCCAGCAGCCAAGGCCTAGCGGGAACCGGGACGCAGTATTTT.

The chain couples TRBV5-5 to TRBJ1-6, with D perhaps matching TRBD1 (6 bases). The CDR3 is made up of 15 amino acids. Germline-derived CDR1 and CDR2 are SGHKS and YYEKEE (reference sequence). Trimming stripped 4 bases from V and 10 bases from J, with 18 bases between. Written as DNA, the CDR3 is TGTGCCAGCAGCACGGGGGGCAGGGCAGGGTCACCCCTCCACTTT. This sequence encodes CASSTGGRAGSPLHF. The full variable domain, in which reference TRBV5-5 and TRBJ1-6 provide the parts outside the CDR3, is DAGVTQSPTHLIKTRGQQVTLRCSPISGHKSVSWYQQVLGQGPQFIFQYYEKEERGRGNFPDRFSARQFPNYSSELNVNALLLGDSALYLCASSTGGRAGSPLHFGNGTRLTVT.

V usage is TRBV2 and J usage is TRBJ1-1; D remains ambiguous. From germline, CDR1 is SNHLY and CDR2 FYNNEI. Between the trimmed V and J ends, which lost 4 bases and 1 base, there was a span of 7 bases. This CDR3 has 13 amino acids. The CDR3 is CASSAEWNTEAFF. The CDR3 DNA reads TGTGCCAGCAGTGCTGAGTGGAACACTGAAGCTTTCTTT. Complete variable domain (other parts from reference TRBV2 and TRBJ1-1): EPEVTQTPSHQVTQMGQEVILRCVPISNHLYFYWYRQILGQKVEFLVSFYNNEISEKSEIFDDQFSVERPDGSNFTLKIRSTKLEDSAMYFCASSAEWNTEAFFGQGTRLTVV.

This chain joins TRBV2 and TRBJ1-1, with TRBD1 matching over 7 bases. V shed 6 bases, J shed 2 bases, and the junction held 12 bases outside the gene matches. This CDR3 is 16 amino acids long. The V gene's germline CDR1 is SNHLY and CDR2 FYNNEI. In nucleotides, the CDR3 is TGTGCCAGCAGGTCGGGACAGCCATACGTAAACACTGAAGCTTTCTTT. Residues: CASRSGQPYVNTEAFF. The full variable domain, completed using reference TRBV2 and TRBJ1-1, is EPEVTQTPSHQVTQMGQEVILRCVPISNHLYFYWYRQILGQKVEFLVSFYNNEISEKSEIFDDQFSVERPDGSNFTLKIRSTKLEDSAMYFCASRSGQPYVNTEAFFGQGTRLTVV.

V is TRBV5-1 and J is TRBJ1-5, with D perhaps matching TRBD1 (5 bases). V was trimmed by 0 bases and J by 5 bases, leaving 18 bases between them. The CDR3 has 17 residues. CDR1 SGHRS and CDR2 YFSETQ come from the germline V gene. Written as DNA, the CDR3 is TGCGCCAGCAGCTTGGTGCCTGCGGCAGGGAATGATCAGCCCCAGCATTTT. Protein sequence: CASSLVPAAGNDQPQHF.

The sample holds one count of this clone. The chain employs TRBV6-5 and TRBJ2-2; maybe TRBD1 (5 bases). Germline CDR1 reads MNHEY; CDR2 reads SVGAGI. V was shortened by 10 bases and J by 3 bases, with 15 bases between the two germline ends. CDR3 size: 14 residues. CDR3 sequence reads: CATEGVLDTGELFF. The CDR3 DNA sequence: TGTGCCACTGAAGGGGTATTGGACACCGGGGAGCTGTTTTTT.

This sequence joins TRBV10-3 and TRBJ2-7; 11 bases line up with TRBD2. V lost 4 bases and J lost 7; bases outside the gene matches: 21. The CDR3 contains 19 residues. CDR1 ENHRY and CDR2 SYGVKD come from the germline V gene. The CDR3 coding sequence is TGTGCCATCAGTGGATTAAAACCGGGACTAGCGGCGAGCGGCTCAGAGCAGTACTTC. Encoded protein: CAISGLKPGLAASGSEQYF.

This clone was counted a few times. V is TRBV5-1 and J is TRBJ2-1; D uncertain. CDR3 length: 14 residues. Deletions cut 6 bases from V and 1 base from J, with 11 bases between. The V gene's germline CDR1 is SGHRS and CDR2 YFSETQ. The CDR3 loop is CASNTLPSYNEQFF. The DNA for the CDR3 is TGCGCCAGCAACACCTTACCTTCCTACAATGAGCAGTTCTTC.